This T cell receptor beta chain was captured by sequencing in a study of immune heterogeneity within non-small cell lung tumors. Study-level information: It was found that the tumors were a handful of squamous cell carcinomas, roughly eleven non-squamous carcinomas and 1 not otherwise specified.

Template was bulk tumor genomic DNA, around 620 ng per sample. Several biopsies per primary tumor, spaced far apart, were taken during surgery. Those enrolled were patients newly diagnosed with untreated non-small cell lung cancer and undergoing curative surgery. Donation came from patients with newly diagnosed non-small cell lung cancer who were having surgery with curative intent. Whole-study results and caveats: Dominant CDR3 beta clonotypes repeated across a patient's tumor loci, while different loci held unique high-frequency clones. High-frequency T-cell receptor beta clonotypes were largely distinct between individual patients.

Multiplex PCR amplified the TCR beta CDR3 region. Its first round ran for about 10 cycles with 32 V and 13 J primers. Via MiXCR, TCRdb re-called the multiplex PCR reads, giving one row per CDR3 protein. The sample has about 4,700 distinct CDR3 sequences, 20% to 25% seen once; the top ten hold over 9.5%. Only a few counts were recorded for this clonotype. Its antigen is unidentified. The CDR3 sequence is 14 residues long. With 4 bases removed from V and 2 bases from J, the gap between germline ends came to 14 bases. The germline gives CDR1 DFQATT, CDR2 SNEGSKA (reference sequence). This sequence joins TRBV20-1 and TRBJ1-2, with D hard to call. The specimen was lung tumor tissue. The receptor's source is a man aged 55 to 69 with non-small cell lung cancer. The CDR3 loop is CSATEPGANYGYTF. The CDR3 DNA is TGCAGTGCTACGGAACCGGGTGCCAACTATGGCTACACCTTC.